The 2 T cell receptor beta chains below were found in one sample sequenced in a study of OX40 agonist ivuxolimab in advanced cancers. Method: immunoSEQ multiplex PCR; TCRdb's copy keeps in-frame clones and lacks some. This table has 45,000 to 60,000 clones, 70% to 80% appearing once. Here the sequenced sample was CD4+ or CD8+ T cells sorted from blood, taken in a trial of the OX40 agonist ivuxolimab. These receptors were collected from an adult with an advanced solid tumor such as melanoma, head and neck, liver or kidney cancer.

CDR3 loop: CASSVDGYSSYNEQFF. The CDR3 DNA is TGTGCCAGCAGCGTAGATGGGTATAGCTCCTACAATGAGCAGTTCTTC. V gene TRBV9 combines with J gene TRBJ2-1, with D uncertain. V lost 0 bases to trimming and J lost 0 bases, with 10 bases between them. This CDR3 spans 16 amino acids. Germline assignment: CDR1 SGDLS and CDR2 YYNGEE.

Regarding this clone: The identical CDR3 is also encoded by other nucleotide sequences in the sample. The chain couples TRBV7-3 to TRBJ1-2; TRBD1 aligns across 7 bases. The CDR3 has 13 amino acids. J was trimmed by 4 bases and V by 5 bases; bases with no gene match: 4. Germline CDR1 and CDR2: SGHTA and FQGTGA. The CDR3 is CASSPGTAYGYTF. The CDR3 DNA follows: TGTGCCAGCAGCCCCGGGACAGCCTATGGCTACACCTTC.